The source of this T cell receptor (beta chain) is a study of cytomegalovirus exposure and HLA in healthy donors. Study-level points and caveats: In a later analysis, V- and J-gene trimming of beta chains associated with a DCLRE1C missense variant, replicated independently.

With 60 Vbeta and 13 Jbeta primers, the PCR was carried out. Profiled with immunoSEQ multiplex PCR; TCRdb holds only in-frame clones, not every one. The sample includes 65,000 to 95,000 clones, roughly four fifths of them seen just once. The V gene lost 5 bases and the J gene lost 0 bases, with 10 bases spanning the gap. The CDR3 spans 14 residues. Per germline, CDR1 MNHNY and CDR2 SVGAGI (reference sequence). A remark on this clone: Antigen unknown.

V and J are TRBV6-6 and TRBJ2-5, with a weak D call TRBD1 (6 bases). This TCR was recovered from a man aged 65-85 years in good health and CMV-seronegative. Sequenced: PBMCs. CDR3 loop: CASSRSGDQETQYF. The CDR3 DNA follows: TGTGCCAGCAGTCGATCAGGGGACCAAGAGACCCAGTACTTC.